A single sample gave rise to the 27 T cell receptor beta chains below, sequenced in a study of T cell responses to AZD1222 COVID-19 vaccine. Sequencing used immunoSEQ multiplex PCR; TCRdb keeps in-frame clones, though not all of them. The repertoire holds tens of thousands of clones, about 90% seen once, with 4.5% to 5.5% in the top ten. The sequenced sample was peripheral blood, obtained on day 0 of AZD1222 vaccination. These receptors originate from an adult in good health.

Here the CDR3 reads CASSERLAGEFYNNEQFF. Written as DNA, the CDR3 is TGTGCCAGCAGTGAGCGGCTAGCGGGGGAGTTCTACAACAATGAGCAGTTCTTC. J is TRBJ2-1 and V is TRBV6-1; TRBD2 matches at 10 bases. Germline values: CDR1 MNHNS, CDR2 SASEGT. The V segment lost 3 bases and the J segment 5 bases; nucleotides outside the gene matches: 13. CDR3 size: 18 residues.

This chain uses TRBV14 with TRBJ1-1; weak D call: TRBD1 (5 bases). Germline assignment: CDR1 SGHDN and CDR2 FVKESK. Trimming removed 4 bases from V and 4 bases from J, with 19 bases in between. This CDR3 is 16 amino acids long. The CDR3 reads CASSPKRRESVTEAFF. DNA for the CDR3: TGTGCCAGCAGCCCGAAGCGCAGGGAGTCTGTCACTGAAGCTTTCTTT.

The chain is built from TRBV3-1 (or the pseudogene TRBV3-2) and TRBJ2-5, with 8 bases fitting TRBD2. V lost 1 base and J lost 1; bases outside the gene matches: 2. The CDR3 runs to 15 residues. Germline CDR1 is LGHDT and CDR2 is YNNKEL (reference sequence). CDR3 sequence reads: CASSQAAGAQETQYF. The CDR3 nucleotides are TGTGCCAGCAGCCAAGCAGCGGGGGCCCAAGAGACCCAGTACTTC.

The J gene is TRBJ2-7, the V gene TRBV5-4; TRBD2 matches 10 bases. The junction had 5 bases not matched to a gene; V was cut back by 3 bases and J by 2 bases. This CDR3 comprises 15 residues. Per germline, CDR1 SGHNT and CDR2 YYREEE (reference sequence). The CDR3, as DNA: TGTGCCAGCAGCTCCCTAGCGGGGGACCCCTACGAGCAGTACTTC. Its protein is CASSSLAGDPYEQYF.

The rearrangement uses TRBV6-5 and TRBJ1-2; D unclear. The CDR3 is made up of 14 amino acids. The V gene's germline CDR1 is MNHEY and CDR2 SVGAGI. Deletions cut 4 bases from V and 0 bases from J, with 9 bases between. CDR3 amino acids: CASSSGVSNYGYTF. The CDR3 coding sequence is TGTGCCAGCAGTTCCGGGGTTTCTAACTATGGCTACACCTTC.

The V and J genes are TRBV9 and TRBJ2-2; TRBD2 agrees at 13 bases. Germline CDR1 SGDLS, CDR2 YYNGEE. Trimming removed 3 bases from V and 0 bases from J; junction bases left unmatched: 8. The CDR3 loop spans 19 amino acids. The CDR3 DNA follows: TGTGCCAGCAGCGCGAGATTGGGACTAGCGGGGTCGAACACCGGGGAGCTGTTTTTT. It specifies CASSARLGLAGSNTGELFF. The full variable domain, with the rest looked up from reference TRBV9 and TRBJ2-2, is DSGVTQTPKHLITATGQRVTLRCSPRSGDLSVYWYQQSLDQGLQFLIQYYNGEERAKGNILERFSAQQFPDLHSELNLSSLELGDSALYFCASSARLGLAGSNTGELFFGEGSRLTVL.

This clone was detected only once. This chain connects TRBV7-3 to TRBJ2-7; D is possibly TRBD2 (7 bases). This CDR3 is built from 17 residues. Germline CDR1 reads SGHTA; CDR2 reads FQGTGA. With 2 bases removed from V and 2 bases from J, the gap between germline ends came to 19 bases. The CDR3 DNA reads TGTGCCAGCAGCTTAGCCGTGGGCGGGGGCCAAACCTACGAGCAGTACTTC. Its protein product is CASSLAVGGGQTYEQYF. Full variable domain (outside the CDR3, taken from reference TRBV7-3 and TRBJ2-7): GAGVSQTPSNKVTEKGKYVELRCDPISGHTALYWYRQSLGQGPEFLIYFQGTGAADDSGLPNDRFFAVRPEGSVSTLKIQRTERGDSAVYLCASSLAVGGGQTYEQYFGPGTRLTVT.

This chain links TRBV5-8 with TRBJ1-1; 7 bases agree with TRBD1. The CDR3 extends over 15 amino acids. After removal of 4 bases from V and 1 base from J, the junction contained 7 bases not matched to a gene. CDR1 is SGHTS, CDR2 YDEGEE, per germline. CDR3 DNA: TGTGCCAGCAGCGCCTTTACAGGGGCGAACACTGAAGCTTTCTTT. This sequence encodes CASSAFTGANTEAFF.

The chain employs TRBV6-4 and TRBJ1-2; 9 bases map to TRBD1. CDR3 size: 20 residues. The germline V gene has CDR1 MRHNA and CDR2 SNTAGT. After removal of 0 bases from V and 6 bases from J, the junction contained 20 bases not matched to a gene. The CDR3 loop is CASSDSGEPDRGGECDGYTF. The DNA for the CDR3 is TGTGCCAGCAGTGACTCGGGAGAACCGGACAGGGGAGGGGAATGTGATGGCTACACCTTC.

The chain couples TRBV2 to TRBJ1-5; weak D call: TRBD1 (5 bases). The germline V gene has CDR1 SNHLY and CDR2 FYNNEI. The CDR3 sequence is 14 residues long. V lost 6 bases to trimming and J lost 4 bases, with 13 bases between them. The CDR3 coding sequence is TGTGCCAGCAGGATGGGGCAGGAAAATCAGCCCCAGCATTTT. It codes for CASRMGQENQPQHF.

The chain uses TRBV29-1 and TRBJ1-1; D is unclear. The CDR3 has 13 residues. Germline V CDR1 and CDR2: SQVTM, ANQGSEA. Between the trimmed V and J ends, which lost 4 bases and 6 bases, there was a span of 15 bases. CDR3: CSVVWAGPSEAFF. The DNA of the CDR3 is TGCAGCGTTGTCTGGGCCGGTCCATCTGAAGCTTTCTTT. The full variable domain, in which reference TRBV29-1 and TRBJ1-1 provide the parts outside the CDR3, is SAVISQKPSRDICQRGTSLTIQCQVDSQVTMMFWYRQQPGQSLTLIATANQGSEATYESGFVIDKFPISRPNLTFSTLTVSNMSPEDSSIYLCSVVWAGPSEAFFGQGTRLTVV.

This clone appeared a single time. The chain uses TRBV19 and TRBJ1-1; TRBD1 matches at 8 bases. V was pared by 4 bases and J by 1 base, with 8 bases of the junction left unmatched. This CDR3 spans 16 amino acids. Germline V gene sequence: CDR1 LNHDA, CDR2 SQIVND (reference sequence). CDR3 loop: CASSSRGLSENTEAFF. The CDR3 DNA reads as TGTGCCAGTAGTAGCAGGGGGCTAAGCGAGAACACTGAAGCTTTCTTT. The whole variable domain, filled in from reference TRBV19 and TRBJ1-1, reads DGGITQSPKYLFRKEGQNVTLSCEQNLNHDAMYWYRQDPGQGLRLIYYSQIVNDFQKGDIAEGYSVSREKKESFPLTVTSAQKNPTAFYLCASSSRGLSENTEAFFGQGTRLTVV.

The V call is TRBV7-2, the J call TRBJ2-1; the D gene is possibly TRBD1 (6 bases). The CDR3 sequence is 17 residues long. V was shortened by 0 bases and J by 0 bases, with 12 bases between the two germline ends. Per the germline V gene, CDR1 is SGHTA and CDR2 is FQGNSA. CDR3 loop: CASSLAPGARSYNEQFF. CDR3 nucleotide sequence: TGTGCCAGCAGCTTAGCCCCAGGGGCCCGCTCCTACAATGAGCAGTTCTTC. Using reference TRBV7-2 and TRBJ2-1 for the parts outside the CDR3, the full variable domain is GAGVSQSPSNKVTEKGKDVELRCDPISGHTALYWYRQSLGQGLEFLIYFQGNSAPDKSGLPSDRFSAERTGGSVSTLTIQRTQQEDSAVYLCASSLAPGARSYNEQFFGPGTRLTVL.

This chain links TRBV18 with TRBJ2-5; TRBD1 aligns across 8 bases. This CDR3 comprises 13 residues. Germline V gene data show CDR1 as KGHSH and CDR2 as LQKENI. Trimming cost V 6 bases and J 2 bases; bases outside gene matches: 2. This CDR3 reads CASSWTGQETQYF. The CDR3, as DNA: TGTGCCAGCTCGTGGACAGGGCAAGAGACCCAGTACTTC.

The chain joins TRBV7-9 to TRBJ2-1, with D hard to call. Germline V gene sequence: CDR1 SEHNR, CDR2 FQNEAQ (reference sequence). V was pared by 5 bases and J by 7 bases, with 9 bases between. The CDR3 totals 12 residues. CDR3 bases: TGTGCCAGCAGCCGTAGTGGGAATGAGCAGTTCTTC. Amino acids: CASSRSGNEQFF.

The chain uses TRBV9 and TRBJ2-7; D could derive from TRBD1 or TRBD2 (5 bases each). Trimming shortened V by 6 bases and J by 0 bases, and 19 bases separated the two germline ends. CDR1 and CDR2 from the germline V gene are SGDLS and YYNGEE. This CDR3 contains 16 residues. This chain's CDR3 is CASNPVRGPYSYEQYF. The CDR3 DNA sequence: TGTGCCAGCAACCCCGTACGGGGACCATACTCCTACGAGCAGTACTTC.

This clone was seen a handful of times. The CDR3 reads CASSPPGGAAAFF. The CDR3 DNA is TGTGCCAGCAGTCCCCCAGGGGGCGCCGCGGCTTTCTTT. The chain employs TRBV6-5 and TRBJ1-1; 8 bases agree with TRBD1. CDR1 is MNHEY and CDR2 is SVGAGI in the germline V gene. The CDR3 extends over 13 amino acids. Trimming took 5 bases from V and 11 from J; bases not matched to a gene: 10.

The rearrangement uses TRBV4-1 and TRBJ1-2; D ambiguous. The CDR3 has 14 amino acids. Germline CDR1 and CDR2: MGHRA and YSYEKL. V was clipped by 4 bases and J by 5 bases, with 14 bases between them. The chain's CDR3 is CASSPDPLGYGYTF. Written as DNA, the CDR3 is TGCGCCAGCAGCCCCGACCCGCTGGGTTATGGCTACACCTTC.

The chain employs TRBV7-3 and TRBJ1-6, with no clear D. There are 13 residues in the CDR3. Trimming removed 1 base at V and 7 bases at J, with 5 bases between. CDR1 and CDR2 from the germline V gene are SGHTA and FQGTGA. The CDR3 sequence: CASSLRRNSPLHF. The CDR3 DNA reads as TGTGCCAGCAGCTTAAGGAGGAATTCACCCCTCCACTTT.

V is TRBV19 and J is TRBJ1-2; D not certain. CDR3 length: 13 amino acids. The V gene's germline CDR1 is LNHDA and CDR2 SQIVND (reference sequence). V was shortened by 3 bases and J by 8 bases, with 13 bases between the two germline ends. The CDR3 coding sequence is TGTGCCAGTAGTATCCTCAGGCCCGACGGCTACACCTTC. Translating gives CASSILRPDGYTF. Full variable domain (missing parts from reference TRBV19 and TRBJ1-2): DGGITQSPKYLFRKEGQNVTLSCEQNLNHDAMYWYRQDPGQGLRLIYYSQIVNDFQKGDIAEGYSVSREKKESFPLTVTSAQKNPTAFYLCASSILRPDGYTFGSGTRLTVV.

The chain recombines TRBV5-1 with TRBJ1-1, with TRBD1 identical over 11 bases. Germline loops: CDR1 SGHRS, CDR2 YFSETQ. The CDR3 is 17 residues long. The J segment lost 10 bases and the V segment lost 4 bases, leaving 18 bases of the junction unmatched. CDR3 bases: TGCGCCAGCAGCCCGCGGGGACAGGGGGAAGTGGCTTGGGGAGCTTTCTTT. Translated: CASSPRGQGEVAWGAFF.

The chain employs TRBV2 and TRBJ1-1; D call uncertain. The CDR3 is 13 residues long. Germline V lookup: CDR1 SNHLY, CDR2 FYNNEI. With 0 bases removed from V and 9 bases from J, the gap between germline ends came to 11 bases. This CDR3 is CASSEALASQAFF. In DNA form, the CDR3 reads TGTGCCAGCAGTGAAGCGCTGGCCAGTCAAGCTTTCTTT.

V is TRBV3-1 (or the pseudogene TRBV3-2) and J is TRBJ2-7, with 8 bases that match TRBD2. V lost 3 bases, J lost 5 bases, and 9 bases stayed unmatched. The CDR3 is 15 amino acids. Germline lookup yields CDR1 LGHDT and CDR2 YNNKEL (reference sequence). The CDR3 nucleotides read TGTGCCAGCAGCCACCGGGCGGGGGGCGGCCACGAGCAGTACTTC. Amino acids: CASSHRAGGGHEQYF.

The chain is built from TRBV6-6 and TRBJ1-4, with a weak D call TRBD1 (6 bases). CDR1 and CDR2 (germline): MNHNY, SVGAGI (reference sequence). CDR3 length: 13 residues. Trimming took 5 bases from V and 4 from J, leaving 8 bases between them. DNA for the CDR3: TGTGCCAGCAGTAGGGGGATTAATGAAAAACTGTTTTTT. It encodes CASSRGINEKLFF.

The chain uses TRBV18 and TRBJ1-6; D remains unclear. The CDR3 is made up of 13 amino acids. Trimming cost V 3 bases and J 6 bases, with 6 bases left between them. Germline CDR1 KGHSH, CDR2 LQKENI. The CDR3 loop is CASSPTGNSPLHF. The CDR3 coding sequence is TGTGCCAGCTCACCCACTGGTAATTCACCCCTCCACTTT.

This clone was seen only once. The genes are TRBV5-1 and TRBJ1-2, with a possible D match to TRBD1 (6 bases). Germline CDR1 and CDR2: SGHRS and YFSETQ. V lost 0 bases to trimming and J lost 3 bases, with 15 bases between them. The CDR3 is made up of 16 amino acids. CDR3 in amino acids: CASSLAFGGQDYGYTF. CDR3 sequence (DNA): TGCGCCAGCAGCTTGGCCTTCGGGGGGCAGGACTATGGCTACACCTTC.

This clone was detected once. The genes are TRBV12-5 and TRBJ1-1; 8 positions agree with TRBD1. The ends lost 1 base at V and 8 bases at J; junction bases unmatched: 0. Germline-derived CDR1 and CDR2 are LGHNT and FRNRAP. This CDR3 is built from 12 residues. The CDR3 DNA reads TGTGCTAGTGGTTTGGGGGACAGGGAAGCTTTCTTT. Translated, it gives CASGLGDREAFF.